Shown below are 25 T cell receptor beta chains from a single sample sequenced in a study of blood T cell repertoires in COVID-19. Repertoires were generated with immunoSEQ multiplex PCR, while TCRdb's copy carries only in-frame clones and drops some. The sample carries roughly 200,000 clones, about 88% recorded once. The material sequenced was peripheral blood. The receptors stem from a man in his fifties or sixties with COVID-19, enrolled during active disease.

The V call is TRBV14, the J call TRBJ1-2, with 7 nucleotides matching TRBD1. CDR3 length equals 15 residues. Germline-derived CDR1 and CDR2 are SGHDN and FVKESK. V dropped 4 bases and J dropped 7; count of bases not matched to a gene: 12. The CDR3: CASSRETGIFGGYTF. CDR3 DNA sequence: TGTGCCAGCAGCCGGGAGACAGGGATTTTTGGTGGCTACACCTTC.

Here the CDR3 DNA reads TGTGCCAGCAGTGAAGCTGCAGGAGTCGGACAGACTGTTGGCTACACCTTC. Translating gives CASSEAAGVGQTVGYTF. V and J are TRBV2 and TRBJ1-2; tentatively, D is TRBD1 (6 bases). The CDR3 length is 17 residues. Germline assignment: CDR1 SNHLY and CDR2 FYNNEI. V was pared by 0 bases and J by 7 bases, with 21 bases between.

This clone was seen a handful of times. The chain joins TRBV28 to TRBJ1-6; possibly TRBD1 for D (5 bases). From germline, CDR1 is MDHEN and CDR2 SYDVKM. This CDR3 is 13 amino acids long. The V end lost 10 bases, the J end lost 3 bases, and 10 bases lay between the germline ends. In DNA, the CDR3 is TGTGCCACCGCGGGGGACTATAATTCACCCCTCCACTTT. Amino acid sequence: CATAGDYNSPLHF.

This clone was recorded only once. The chain combines TRBV25-1 with TRBJ2-2; D gene ambiguous. CDR3 length: 11 amino acids. V lost 1 base and J lost 9, with 3 bases in between. The V gene's germline CDR1 is MGHDK and CDR2 SYGVNS. The CDR3 spells CASSEFRELFF. DNA for the CDR3: TGTGCCAGCAGTGAATTCAGGGAGCTGTTTTTT. Filled out from reference TRBV25-1 and TRBJ2-2, the complete variable domain reads EADIYQTPRYLVIGTGKKITLECSQTMGHDKMYWYQQDPGMELHLIHYSYGVNSTEKGDLSSESTVSRIRTEHFPLTLESARPSHTSQYLCASSEFRELFFGEGSRLTVL.

The V gene is TRBV7-8, the J gene TRBJ1-6; 9 bases fit TRBD1. CDR3 size: 16 residues. Germline V gene data show CDR1 as SGHVS and CDR2 as FQNEAQ. V gave up 2 bases and J gave up 11 bases; unmatched junction bases: 10. The CDR3 loop is CASSLRGQGDGAPLHF. The DNA for the CDR3 is TGTGCCAGCAGCTTACGGGGACAGGGTGATGGGGCACCCCTCCACTTT.

This chain joins TRBV5-6 and TRBJ1-1; D perhaps matches TRBD1 (6 bases). Germline assignment: CDR1 SGHDT and CDR2 YYEEEE. CDR3 length: 14 residues. Trimming left V 2 bases short and J 3 bases short, with 11 bases between. The CDR3 protein is CASSFLGQYTEAFF. CDR3 DNA sequence: TGTGCCAGCAGCTTTCTTGGACAGTACACTGAAGCTTTCTTT.

The gene calls are TRBV4-3 and TRBJ1-5; D might be TRBD1 (6 bases). Trimming stripped 4 bases from V and 5 bases from J, with 21 bases between. The CDR3 has 17 amino acids. CDR1 and CDR2 (germline): LGHNA, YSLEER. The CDR3 DNA reads TGCGCCAGCAGCCCGAGCTGGGGTGACAGGTATGATCAGCCCCAGCATTTT. Protein sequence: CASSPSWGDRYDQPQHF.

Points on this clone: A read error may produce the germline difference seen at one junction end. J is TRBJ2-3 and V is TRBV29-1; a possible D gene is TRBD2 (5 bases). Germline CDR1 and CDR2: SQVTM and ANQGSEA. The CDR3 contains 14 residues. The CDR3 DNA follows: TGCAGCGTGTATAATTCGGACTCCACATATACGCAGTATTTT. Translation gives CSVYNSDSTYTQYF.

The chain couples TRBV18 to TRBJ2-1; TRBD2 matches at 9 bases. This CDR3 is built from 15 residues. V dropped 0 bases and J dropped 8; count of bases not matched to a gene: 5. Germline V lookup: CDR1 KGHSH, CDR2 LQKENI. DNA of the CDR3: TGTGCCAGCTCACCACCGTCTAGCGGGACCCATGAGCAGTTCTTC. Amino acids: CASSPPSSGTHEQFF.

This clone was recorded a few times. The rearrangement joins TRBV5-1 to TRBJ1-2, with D possibly matching TRBD1 (5 bases). The V end was cut by 0 bases, the J end by 5 bases, with 14 bases between. The CDR3 runs to 15 residues. Germline V CDR1 and CDR2: SGHRS, YFSETQ. The CDR3 nucleotides read TGCGCCAGCAGCTTGGCTGGCAGGGAAGATTATGGCTACACCTTC. Translated, it gives CASSLAGREDYGYTF.

The chain recombines TRBV5-8 with TRBJ2-1, with TRBD2 matching over 7 bases. The CDR3 length is 15 residues. Germline CDR1 is SGHTS and CDR2 is YDEGEE. The V segment lost 0 bases and the J segment 15 bases; nucleotides outside the gene matches: 15. CDR3 sequence reads: CASSLEWGGKDVLFF. CDR3 nucleotide sequence: TGTGCCAGCAGCTTGGAGTGGGGGGGGAAAGATGTTTTGTTCTTC.

The chain has TRBV6-1 and TRBJ1-1; 7 bases agree with TRBD1. V dropped 4 bases and J dropped 0; count of bases not matched to a gene: 8. The CDR3 loop spans 16 amino acids. CDR1 MNHNS and CDR2 SASEGT come from the germline V gene. CDR3 sequence reads: CASSGTGQMMNTEAFF. CDR3 nucleotides: TGTGCCAGCAGTGGCACGGGACAGATGATGAACACTGAAGCTTTCTTT.

This clone was counted a few times. V usage is TRBV27 and J usage is TRBJ2-3; tentatively, D is TRBD1 (6 bases). This CDR3 is 14 amino acids long. Germline V gives CDR1 MNHEY, CDR2 SMNVEV (reference sequence). The V end was cut by 3 bases, the J end by 5 bases, with 12 bases between. CDR3 in amino acids: CASSFGQRRDTQYF. CDR3 nucleotide sequence: TGTGCCAGCAGTTTTGGACAGCGAAGAGATACGCAGTATTTT.

This chain links TRBV7-3 with TRBJ2-3, with 9 positions matching TRBD1. The V and J ends lost 5 bases and 3 bases, in that order; junction bases with no gene match: 3. The CDR3 loop spans 14 amino acids. Germline values: CDR1 SGHTA, CDR2 FQGTGA. In DNA, the CDR3 is TGTGCCAGCAGCCATGGACAGGGGACAGATACGCAGTATTTT. Its protein product is CASSHGQGTDTQYF. The whole variable domain, filled in from reference TRBV7-3 and TRBJ2-3, reads GAGVSQTPSNKVTEKGKYVELRCDPISGHTALYWYRQSLGQGPEFLIYFQGTGAADDSGLPNDRFFAVRPEGSVSTLKIQRTERGDSAVYLCASSHGQGTDTQYFGPGTRLTVL.

J is TRBJ1-1 and V is TRBV11-1; TRBD1 matches at 7 bases. Unmatched junction bases numbered 4, after V lost 4 bases and J lost 5 bases. From germline, CDR1 is SGHAT and CDR2 FQDESV (reference sequence). This CDR3 contains 13 residues. The CDR3 DNA reads TGTGCCAGCAGCTCCGACAGGGTTACTGAAGCTTTCTTT. Translating gives CASSSDRVTEAFF.

The rearrangement uses TRBV6-4 and TRBJ1-5, with D possibly matching TRBD1 (5 bases). Per germline, CDR1 MRHNA and CDR2 SNTAGT. This CDR3 spans 12 amino acids. The germline V and J ends were trimmed by 9 bases and 6 bases, with 12 bases remaining between them. CDR3: CARGGELQPQHF. CDR3 coding DNA: TGTGCCAGGGGGGGGGAACTTCAGCCCCAGCATTTT.

The rearrangement joins TRBV5-1 to TRBJ2-3; D may be TRBD2 (5 bases). V was clipped by 6 bases and J by 0 bases, with 11 bases between them. This CDR3 contains 14 residues. Germline CDR1 SGHRS, CDR2 YFSETQ. The CDR3 DNA follows: TGCGCCAGCAAAGCGGATACTAGCACAGATACGCAGTATTTT. Protein: CASKADTSTDTQYF.

The CDR3 loop is CASSLLNTEAFF. The CDR3 DNA reads TGTGCCAGCTCACTCTTGAACACTGAAGCTTTCTTT. The chain links TRBV18 to TRBJ1-1; D gene unclear. The CDR3 consists of 12 residues. Trimming shortened V by 4 bases and J by 0 bases, and 3 bases separated the two germline ends. In germline, CDR1 is KGHSH, CDR2 LQKENI. Drawing the rest from reference TRBV18 and TRBJ1-1, the complete variable domain is NAGVMQNPRHLVRRRGQEARLRCSPMKGHSHVYWYRQLPEEGLKFMVYLQKENIIDESGMPKERFSAEFPKEGPSILRIQQVVRGDSAAYFCASSLLNTEAFFGQGTRLTVV.

CDR3 nucleotide sequence: TGCGCCAGCAGCTTGGTGTCTACCAGAGGGCCTGAGTCCTACGAGCAGTACTTC. Encoded protein: CASSLVSTRGPESYEQYF. This rearrangement joins TRBV5-1 to TRBJ2-7, with TRBD2 as a possible D gene (5 bases). With 0 bases removed from V and 1 base from J, the gap between germline ends came to 20 bases. The CDR3 sequence is 18 residues long. Germline V gene sequence: CDR1 SGHRS, CDR2 YFSETQ.

The rearrangement uses TRBV27 and TRBJ1-5; 9 bases are a match to TRBD1. The CDR3 consists of 15 residues. Trimming took 8 bases from V and 9 from J; bases not matched to a gene: 14. CDR1 is MNHEY, CDR2 SMNVEV, per germline (reference sequence). The DNA of the CDR3 is TGTGCCAGCGGTCGAACGGGACAGGGTTTGTTGCCCCAGCATTTT. It specifies CASGRTGQGLLPQHF.

The chain carries TRBV5-1 and TRBJ2-2; a possible D gene is TRBD1 (5 bases). The CDR3 loop spans 16 amino acids. From germline, CDR1 is SGHRS and CDR2 YFSETQ. V was shortened by 4 bases and J by 0 bases, with 13 bases between the two germline ends. CDR3 residues: CASSTGAMANTGELFF. The DNA for the CDR3 is TGCGCCAGCAGCACAGGAGCGATGGCGAACACCGGGGAGCTGTTTTTT.

The J gene is TRBJ2-2, the V gene TRBV7-2, with a tentative D call TRBD2 (7 bases). V lost 6 bases, J lost 0 bases, and 14 bases lay in between. The germline V gene has CDR1 SGHTA and CDR2 FQGNSA. The CDR3 spans 16 residues. The CDR3, as DNA: TGTGCCAGCAGTCGAGGGGGGGGCGCGAACACCGGGGAGCTGTTTTTT. Amino acids: CASSRGGGANTGELFF.

The CDR3 here is CASSYSGTATNEKLFF. Here the CDR3 DNA reads TGTGCCAGCAGTTACTCAGGGACTGCAACTAATGAAAAACTGTTTTTT. This chain joins TRBV6-5 and TRBJ1-4; perhaps TRBD1 as D (5 bases). The CDR3 sequence is 16 residues long. The V gene's germline CDR1 is MNHEY and CDR2 SVGAGI. The V end lost 0 bases, the J end lost 0 bases, and 8 bases lay between the germline ends.

In its sample, this clone was seen once. The rearrangement links TRBV11-2 to TRBJ2-5; 12 nucleotides agree with TRBD2. The CDR3 is 16 amino acids. V gave up 5 bases and J gave up 5 bases; unmatched junction bases: 9. Germline CDR1 reads SGHAT; CDR2 reads FQNNGV. CDR3: CASSGSTSGSFETQYF. The CDR3 DNA reads as TGTGCCAGCAGCGGGTCGACTAGCGGGAGTTTTGAGACCCAGTACTTC.

This clone was detected once. The chain couples TRBV7-2 to TRBJ2-7; 9 nucleotides agree with TRBD2. Per the germline V gene, CDR1 is SGHTA and CDR2 is FQGNSA. The CDR3 loop spans 15 amino acids. Trimming at V came to 1 base and at J to 1 base, leaving 2 bases not matched to a gene. The CDR3 coding sequence is TGTGCCAGCAGCTTAGGACTAGCGGTTTCCTACGAGCAGTACTTC. Its translation is CASSLGLAVSYEQYF. The whole variable domain, remainder taken from reference TRBV7-2 and TRBJ2-7, is GAGVSQSPSNKVTEKGKDVELRCDPISGHTALYWYRQSLGQGLEFLIYFQGNSAPDKSGLPSDRFSAERTGGSVSTLTIQRTQQEDSAVYLCASSLGLAVSYEQYFGPGTRLTVT.